This T cell receptor beta chain comes out of a study of shared clonotypes between healthy human individuals. Only CD45RO-negative cells positively selected for CCR7 counted as naive CD8 cells, so terminally differentiated effector memory CD45RA+ cells were excluded. CDR3 length: 16 residues. Germline V gene lookup returns CDR1 ENHRY and CDR2 SYGVKD. After removal of 5 bases from V and 4 bases from J, the junction contained 8 bases not matched to a gene. Clones were sequenced by immunoSEQ multiplex PCR, and TCRdb holds only the in-frame ones, with some missing. The sample lists 1.5 million to 2.5 million clones, about 95% seen once, with roughly 1.2% in the top ten.

The rearrangement joins TRBV10-3 to TRBJ2-2; 9 positions agree with TRBD1. The sequence came from a man aged 18 to 29 in good health. The sample comprised naive CD8+ T cells sorted from blood. CDR3 in DNA: TGTGCCATCAGTCCCCGGGACAGGGAGGTCACCGGGGAGCTGTTTTTT. Its translation is CAISPRDREVTGELFF.